Listed here are 19 T cell receptor beta chains from one sample, sequenced in a study of technical replicates of blood from a few donors (dated 2017 in TCRdb). Libraries were constructed by the immunoSEQ multiplex PCR assay. TCRdb took this table from immuneACCESS and kept in-frame rearrangements with V and J called. Such tables lack part of the clones; where checked against another copy, unresolved V genes explain under half of the gap, and the rest is unexplained. This sample is represented by more than 70,000 clones; 93% of them were singletons. Roughly 0.26% of the sample comes from the top ten. The specimen was T cells isolated from PBMCs. Receptors were obtained from a human donor in good health.

The chain joins TRBV7-2 to TRBJ2-1; 10 positions match TRBD2. The V and J ends lost 3 bases and 8 bases, in that order; junction bases with no gene match: 16. Germline CDR1 and CDR2: SGHTA and FQGNSA. The CDR3 runs 18 residues. Written as DNA, the CDR3 is TGTGCCAGCAGCTTGTCCAAAGGGACTAGCGCGTCATTCTATGAGCAGTTCTTC. This gives the protein CASSLSKGTSASFYEQFF.

The chain carries TRBV2 and TRBJ1-1, with D possibly TRBD1 on 5 matching bases. The germline CDR1 and CDR2 sequences are SNHLY and FYNNEI. The CDR3 totals 13 residues. V lost 4 bases and J 1 base, leaving 7 bases between the germline ends. The CDR3 bases are TGTGCCAGCAGTGTAACAGGGAACACTGAAGCTTTCTTT. Its protein product is CASSVTGNTEAFF.

This chain uses TRBV7-9 with TRBJ1-2; TRBD1 is a possible D gene (6 bases). V was cut by 5 bases and J by 10 bases, with 14 bases left in between. This CDR3 is 12 amino acids long. Germline-derived CDR1 and CDR2 are SEHNR and FQNEAQ (reference sequence). Here the CDR3 DNA reads TGTGCCAGCAGCGAGACGACAGGCTACTACACCTTC. Amino acids: CASSETTGYYTF.

This sequence joins TRBV11-3 and TRBJ2-1; no definite D call. Germline loops: CDR1 SGHNT, CDR2 YENEEA. V lost 1 base and J 8 bases, leaving 12 bases between the germline ends. There are 14 residues in the CDR3. CDR3 sequence reads: CASSLGLLADEQFF. The CDR3 bases are TGTGCCAGCAGCTTAGGGCTTCTGGCCGATGAGCAGTTCTTC.

The V call is TRBV7-6, the J call TRBJ1-2, with a possible D match to TRBD1 (6 bases). V was cut by 5 bases and J by 5 bases, with 12 bases left in between. The CDR3 is made up of 13 amino acids. CDR1 is SGHVS and CDR2 is FNYEAQ in the germline V gene. The chain's CDR3 is CASSLNGQYGYTF. In nucleotides, the CDR3 is TGTGCCAGCAGCCTTAACGGACAGTATGGCTACACCTTC.

The chain links TRBV2 to TRBJ1-1; D possibly corresponds to TRBD1 (6 bases). The germline CDR1 and CDR2 sequences are SNHLY and FYNNEI. This CDR3 is 14 amino acids long. V was trimmed by 10 bases and J by 4 bases, leaving 19 bases between them. CDR3 sequence: CANILGGAPTEAFF. DNA of the CDR3: TGTGCCAACATACTAGGGGGGGCTCCCACTGAAGCTTTCTTT. The whole variable domain, filled in from reference TRBV2 and TRBJ1-1, reads EPEVTQTPSHQVTQMGQEVILRCVPISNHLYFYWYRQILGQKVEFLVSFYNNEISEKSEIFDDQFSVERPDGSNFTLKIRSTKLEDSAMYFCANILGGAPTEAFFGQGTRLTVV.

The chain combines TRBV27 with TRBJ2-5, with 12 bases that match TRBD2. Germline trimming cut 6 bases from V and 4 bases from J; bases unmatched to any gene: 9. The CDR3 has 16 residues. CDR1 MNHEY and CDR2 SMNVEV come from the germline V gene (reference sequence). The CDR3 spells CASSPTGLAGRETQYF. The DNA for the CDR3 is TGTGCCAGCAGCCCAACCGGACTAGCGGGACGAGAGACCCAGTACTTC.

The sample holds one count of this clone. CDR3 protein: CASSPRGYNEQFF. The CDR3 DNA is TGTGCCAGCAGCCCACGGGGCTACAATGAGCAGTTCTTC. The chain employs TRBV9 and TRBJ2-1; D might be TRBD2 (5 bases). This CDR3 region has 13 residues. Trimming removed 4 bases from V and 3 bases from J, with 8 bases in between. Germline V gives CDR1 SGDLS, CDR2 YYNGEE.

The chain combines TRBV11-2 with TRBJ1-6, with 7 positions matching TRBD1. Germline values: CDR1 SGHAT, CDR2 FQNNGV. V lost 5 bases to trimming and J lost 9 bases; unmatched junction nucleotides: 19. The CDR3 spans 18 residues. The CDR3 here is CASSPDRDVFSLSSPLHF. The CDR3 DNA reads TGTGCCAGCAGCCCTGACAGGGATGTTTTCTCGTTAAGTTCACCCCTCCACTTT.

A note on this clone: Germline and junction disagree at one end, which may indicate a read error. V and J are TRBV6-5 and TRBJ2-7, with TRBD2 matching over 7 bases. Germline assignment: CDR1 MNHEY and CDR2 SVGAGI. The CDR3 loop spans 14 amino acids. The CDR3 DNA follows: TGTGCCAGCAGTTACTCCCTGACGGGGGGAGAGCAGTGCTTC. This gives the protein CASSYSLTGGEQCF.

This chain connects TRBV25-1 to TRBJ1-1, with D possibly TRBD1 on 6 matching bases. The length of the CDR3 is 14 residues. Germline lookup yields CDR1 MGHDK and CDR2 SYGVNS. Deletions cut 6 bases from V and 8 bases from J, with 19 bases between. The DNA of the CDR3 is TGTGCCAGCAGAGGACCGGGACATCCTATCGAAGCTTTCTTT. Translation gives CASRGPGHPIEAFF.

In this sample, this clone turned up once. V usage is TRBV7-9 and J usage is TRBJ2-4; the D gene is possibly TRBD2 (5 bases). The CDR3 is 15 amino acids. V gave up 1 base and J gave up 6 bases, with 13 bases separating them. Germline CDR1 reads SEHNR; CDR2 reads FQNEAQ (reference sequence). CDR3 residues: CASSLDTFRGNIQYF. The DNA for the CDR3 is TGTGCCAGCAGCTTAGACACTTTTCGGGGAAACATTCAGTACTTC.

This rearrangement joins TRBV6-5 to TRBJ1-1; D gene uncertain. CDR1 is MNHEY and CDR2 is SVGAGI in the germline V gene. Trimming removed 6 bases from V and 1 base from J, with 12 bases in between. The CDR3 loop spans 14 amino acids. The CDR3 region is CASRRGGWNTEAFF. CDR3 nucleotides: TGTGCCAGCAGACGTGGAGGGTGGAACACTGAAGCTTTCTTT.

This clone is a singleton in its sample. The CDR3 sequence is CASSVRDSQPQHF. CDR3 coding DNA: TGTGCCAGCAGCGTCAGGGATTCTCAGCCCCAGCATTTT. V is TRBV11-3 and J is TRBJ1-5, with D maybe TRBD1 (5 bases). The CDR3 loop spans 13 amino acids. CDR1 is SGHNT, CDR2 YENEEA, per germline. Trimming left V 5 bases short and J 6 bases short, with 11 bases between. Full variable domain (missing parts from reference TRBV11-3 and TRBJ1-5): EAGVVQSPRYKIIEKKQPVAFWCNPISGHNTLYWYLQNLGQGPELLIRYENEEAVDDSQLPKDRFSAERLKGVDSTLKIQPAELGDSAVYLCASSVRDSQPQHFGDGTRLSIL.

This chain uses TRBV6-4 with TRBJ2-5; 8 bases are shared with TRBD2. The CDR3 loop spans 14 amino acids. CDR1 and CDR2 (germline): MRHNA, SNTAGT. V lost 2 bases and J lost 5; bases outside the gene matches: 4. CDR3 sequence (DNA): TGTGCCAGCAGTGACGCCGGGAGGGAGGAGACCCAGTACTTC. Protein: CASSDAGREETQYF.

This chain connects TRBV27 to TRBJ1-1, with unresolved D. Per germline, CDR1 MNHEY and CDR2 SMNVEV (reference sequence). CDR3 length: 13 amino acids. V gave up 1 base and J gave up 3 bases, with 6 bases separating them. CDR3 loop: CASSLLADTEAFF. The CDR3 nucleotides are TGTGCCAGCAGTTTATTGGCAGACACTGAAGCTTTCTTT.

The chain has TRBV4-1 and TRBJ1-4; perhaps TRBD1 as D (6 bases). The germline V and J ends were trimmed by 6 bases and 1 base, with 12 bases remaining between them. This CDR3 spans 15 amino acids. Looked up from germline, CDR1 is MGHRA and CDR2 is YSYEKL. The DNA for the CDR3 is TGCGCCAGCAGGAAAACAGGGCAAACTAATGAAAAACTGTTTTTT. Translating it yields CASRKTGQTNEKLFF.

This sequence joins TRBV14 and TRBJ2-3; D is unresolved. The germline V gene encodes CDR1 SGHDN and CDR2 FVKESK. The CDR3 extends over 12 amino acids. Trimming left V 4 bases short and J 4 bases short, with 6 bases between. The CDR3 spells CASSPGPDTQYF. The DNA of the CDR3 is TGTGCCAGCAGCCCCGGTCCAGATACGCAGTATTTT.

The chain joins TRBV5-4 to TRBJ2-3; no clear D. The CDR3 consists of 13 residues. CDR1 and CDR2 (germline): SGHNT, YYREEE (reference sequence). V was trimmed by 4 bases and J by 2 bases, leaving 8 bases between them. CDR3 in amino acids: CASSPVITDTQYF. CDR3 coding DNA: TGTGCCAGCAGCCCGGTGATCACAGATACGCAGTATTTT. Using reference TRBV5-4 and TRBJ2-3 for the parts outside the CDR3, the full variable domain is ETGVTQSPTHLIKTRGQQVTLRCSSQSGHNTVSWYQQALGQGPQFIFQYYREEENGRGNFPPRFSGLQFPNYSSELNVNALELDDSALYLCASSPVITDTQYFGPGTRLTVL.